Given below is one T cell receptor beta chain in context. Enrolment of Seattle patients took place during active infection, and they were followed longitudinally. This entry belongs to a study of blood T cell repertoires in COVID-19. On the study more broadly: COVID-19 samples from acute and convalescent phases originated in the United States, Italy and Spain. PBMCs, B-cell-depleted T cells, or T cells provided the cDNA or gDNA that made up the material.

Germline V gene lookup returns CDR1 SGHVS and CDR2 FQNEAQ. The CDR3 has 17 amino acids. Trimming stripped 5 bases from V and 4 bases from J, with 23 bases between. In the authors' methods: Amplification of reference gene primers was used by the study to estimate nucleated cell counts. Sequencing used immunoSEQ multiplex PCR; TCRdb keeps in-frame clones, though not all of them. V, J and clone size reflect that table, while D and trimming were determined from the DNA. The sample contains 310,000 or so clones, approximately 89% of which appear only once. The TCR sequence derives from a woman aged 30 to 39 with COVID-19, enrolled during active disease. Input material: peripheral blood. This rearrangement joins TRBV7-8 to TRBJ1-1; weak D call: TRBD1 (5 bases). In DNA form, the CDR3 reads TGTGCCAGCAGCCTTAGCTCCTTCTCGGATCAGGGCACTGAAGCTTTCTTT. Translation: CASSLSSFSDQGTEAFF.